This T cell receptor (beta chain) was captured by sequencing in a study of shared clonotypes between healthy human individuals. Study as a whole: The people who gave samples were a couple of women and a few men aged 18 to 49.

A word on this clone: Its antigen remains unknown.

Study-wide findings and caveats: Exclusively blood specimens were collected; tissue repertoires likely differ.

The CDR3 has 14 amino acids. Germline V CDR1 and CDR2: MDHEN, SYDVKM. The V end was cut by 1 base, the J end by 1 base, with 7 bases between. Splitting the CD4+ cells yielded a CD45RA+ naive subset and a CD45RA-negative memory subset. Repertoires were generated with immunoSEQ multiplex PCR, while TCRdb's copy carries only in-frame clones and drops some. The table records over 400,000 clones, roughly 95% of them present only once. Sample: naive CD4+ T cells sorted from blood. Subset of the sample: CD45RA+ positively selected. The clonotype was recovered from a woman aged 25 to 39 in good health. The chain links TRBV28 to TRBJ1-2, with no clear D. The CDR3 coding sequence is TGTGCCAGCAGTTTATACGGATTTAACTATGGCTACACCTTC. This gives the protein CASSLYGFNYGYTF.